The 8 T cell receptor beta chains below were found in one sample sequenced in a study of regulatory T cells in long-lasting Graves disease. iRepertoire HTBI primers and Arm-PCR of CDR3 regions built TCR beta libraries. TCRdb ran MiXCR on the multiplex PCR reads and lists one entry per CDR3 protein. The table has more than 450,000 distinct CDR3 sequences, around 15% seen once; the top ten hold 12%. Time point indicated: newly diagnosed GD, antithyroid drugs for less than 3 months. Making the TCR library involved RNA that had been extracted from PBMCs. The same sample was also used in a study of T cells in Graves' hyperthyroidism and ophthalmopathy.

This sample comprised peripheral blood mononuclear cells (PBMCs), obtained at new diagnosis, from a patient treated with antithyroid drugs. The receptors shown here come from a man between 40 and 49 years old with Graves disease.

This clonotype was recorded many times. CDR3 loop: CASSYSPGNYGYTF. Here the CDR3 DNA reads TGTGCCAGCAGTTACTCTCCGGGGAACTATGGCTACACCTTC. The chain recombines TRBV6-2 or TRBV6-3 with TRBJ1-2; no clear D gene. The CDR3 has 14 amino acids. Germline CDR1 MNHEY, CDR2 SVGEGT. The V end was cut by 0 bases, the J end by 2 bases, with 7 bases between.

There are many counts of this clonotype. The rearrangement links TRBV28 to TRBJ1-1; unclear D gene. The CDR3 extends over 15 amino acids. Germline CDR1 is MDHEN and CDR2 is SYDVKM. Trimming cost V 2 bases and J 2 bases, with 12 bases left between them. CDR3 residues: CASSLTPSGNTEAFF. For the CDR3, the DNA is TGTGCCAGCAGTTTAACACCTTCGGGAAACACTGAAGCTTTCTTT. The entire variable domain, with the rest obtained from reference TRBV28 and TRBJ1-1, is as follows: DVKVTQSSRYLVKRTGEKVFLECVQDMDHENMFWYRQDPGLGLRLIYFSYDVKMKEKGDIPEGYSVSREKKERFSLILESASTNQTSMYLCASSLTPSGNTEAFFGQGTRLTVV.

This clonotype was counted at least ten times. In nucleotides, the CDR3 is TGTGCCGTTCGGGGGGACAGGGATAAAGTGCAGGGCTACGAGCAGTACTTC. Protein product: CAVRGDRDKVQGYEQYF. The V and J genes are TRBV10-3 and TRBJ2-7, with TRBD1 identical over 9 bases. The CDR3 has 17 residues. Trimming at V came to 11 bases and at J to 3 bases, leaving 20 bases not matched to a gene. The germline V gene has CDR1 ENHRY and CDR2 SYGVKD.

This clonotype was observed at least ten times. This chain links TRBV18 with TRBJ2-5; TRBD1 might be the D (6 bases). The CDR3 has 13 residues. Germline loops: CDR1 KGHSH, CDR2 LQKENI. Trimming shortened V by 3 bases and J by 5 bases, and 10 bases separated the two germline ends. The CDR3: CASSPQGYETQYF. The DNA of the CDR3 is TGTGCCAGCTCACCGCAGGGGTACGAGACCCAGTACTTC.

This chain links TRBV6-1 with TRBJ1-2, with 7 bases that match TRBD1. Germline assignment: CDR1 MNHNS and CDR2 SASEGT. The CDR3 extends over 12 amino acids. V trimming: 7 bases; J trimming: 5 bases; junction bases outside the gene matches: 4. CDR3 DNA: TGTGCCAGCAAGACAGGGAGTTATGGCTACACCTTC. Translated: CASKTGSYGYTF.

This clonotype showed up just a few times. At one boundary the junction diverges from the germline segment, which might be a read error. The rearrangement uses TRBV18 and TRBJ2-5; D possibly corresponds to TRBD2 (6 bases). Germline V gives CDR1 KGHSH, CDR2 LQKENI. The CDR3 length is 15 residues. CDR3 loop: CASSPSAGLQATQYF. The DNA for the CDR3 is TGTGCCAGCTCACCTTCAGCGGGCCTACAAGCGACCCAGTACTTC. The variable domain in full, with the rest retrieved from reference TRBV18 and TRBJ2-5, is NAGVMQNPRHLVRRRGQEARLRCSPMKGHSHVYWYRQLPEEGLKFMVYLQKENIIDESGMPKERFSAEFPKEGPSILRIQQVVRGDSAAYFCASSPSAGLQATQYFGPGTRLLVL.

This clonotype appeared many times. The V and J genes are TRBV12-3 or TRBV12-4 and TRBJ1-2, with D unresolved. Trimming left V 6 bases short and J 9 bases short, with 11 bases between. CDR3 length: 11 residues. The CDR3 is CASRYYGSYTF. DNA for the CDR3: TGTGCCAGCAGATATTATGGGAGCTACACCTTC.

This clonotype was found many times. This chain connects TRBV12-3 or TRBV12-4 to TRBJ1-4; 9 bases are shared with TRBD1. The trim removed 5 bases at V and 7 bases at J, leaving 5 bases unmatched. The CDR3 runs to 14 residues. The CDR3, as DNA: TGTGCCAGCAGTAAGACAGGGGGGGCTGAAAAACTGTTTTTT. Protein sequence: CASSKTGGAEKLFF.